The TCR beta chain under discussion was sequenced for a study of T cell repertoires and Cas9 in healthy adults (dated by TCRdb to 2016 to 2018). With regard to the full study: Within the CD4 and CD8 compartments, SpCas9-reactive T cells were assessed for multi-effector potency, cytotoxicity and lineage determination. This study looked at whether people already carry T cell immunity to the Streptococcus pyogenes Cas9 nuclease (SpCas9), the enzyme used in CRISPR gene editing.

Overall study outcomes, separate from this receptor: Proliferation and function of SpCas9-reactive effector T cells were reported to be mitigated in vitro by SpCas9-reactive regulatory T cells.

The library was made by the immunoSEQ multiplex PCR assay. As stored in TCRdb, this immuneACCESS dataset retains in-frame rearrangements with V and J assigned. A fraction of the clones does not appear; measured against another copy, unresolved V genes explain less than half of the discrepancy, and the remainder lacks a known reason. A total of 11,000 to 15,000 clones appear in this sample, roughly nine tenths of them only once. The top ten hold around 1.5% of the sample. Donors were healthy humans. On this clone: Its antigen is not yet known. Qualities for individual bases were not recorded, and no much larger clone is one base off.

The receptor's source is a human donor in good health. Sequencing input: Tregs (CD4+, CD25+, CD127-, CD137-, CD154-) from PBMCs; culture status not recorded.

The DNA is as follows: TGTGCCAGCAGTGAAGCCGGCAGGGGGAACACTGAAGCTTTCTTT. This codes for CASSEAGRGNTEAFF. Recombination connected TRBV2 to TRBJ1-1; TRBD1 is a possible D gene, resting on 6 matching bases. Cut back by 0 bases and 1 base, the V and J ends lie 9 bases apart. From a lookup of the germline V gene, CDR1 and CDR2 are SNHLY and FYNNEI. The CDR3 goes from the cysteine to the phenylalanine over 15 residues. Kept here is only the CDR3 DNA, which spans 45 bases and is read in frame from base 1.